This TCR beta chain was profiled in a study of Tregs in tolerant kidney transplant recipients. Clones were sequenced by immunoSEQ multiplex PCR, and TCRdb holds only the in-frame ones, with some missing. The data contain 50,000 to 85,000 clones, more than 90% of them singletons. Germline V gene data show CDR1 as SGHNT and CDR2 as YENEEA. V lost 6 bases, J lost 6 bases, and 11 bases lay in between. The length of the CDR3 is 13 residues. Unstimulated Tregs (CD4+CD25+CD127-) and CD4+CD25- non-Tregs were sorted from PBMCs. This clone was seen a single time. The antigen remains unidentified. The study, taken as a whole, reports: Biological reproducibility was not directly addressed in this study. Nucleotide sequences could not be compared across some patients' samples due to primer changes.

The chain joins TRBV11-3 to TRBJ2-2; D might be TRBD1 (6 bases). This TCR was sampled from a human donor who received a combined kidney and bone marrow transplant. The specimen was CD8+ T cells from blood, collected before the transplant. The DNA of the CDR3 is TGTGCCAGCAGACAGGGTGGCGCCGGGGAGCTGTTTTTT. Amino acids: CASRQGGAGELFF.